This entry concerns a single T cell receptor (beta chain). Its antigen is as yet unknown. The PCR had 60 Vbeta and 13 Jbeta primers. Sequencing was performed with immunoSEQ multiplex PCR; in TCRdb, only in-frame clones are kept and a portion is missing. The profile shows approximately 150,000 clones, about four fifths of them singletons. Germline-derived CDR1 and CDR2 are SGHVS and FQNEAQ. The CDR3 spans 17 residues. V lost 6 bases to trimming and J lost 7 bases; unmatched junction nucleotides: 9. This specimen comes from a study of cytomegalovirus exposure and HLA in healthy donors. Whole-study findings and limits: As was reported, the classifier diagnosed cytomegalovirus status with high specificity and sensitivity. In vitro testing confirmed three CMV-associated chains as specific for CMV antigens. Researchers reportedly found TCR beta sequences accurately predicted most subjects' HLA-A and HLA-B alleles. Presence/absence analyses supposed approximately even sequencing depth among donors.

Sample: PBMCs. The chain carries TRBV7-8 and TRBJ2-2, with TRBD2 matching 15 bases. The receptor's source is a man younger than 30 in good health and CMV-seronegative. The CDR3 coding sequence is TGTGCCAGCAGAAACGGACTAGCGGGAGGGCCGGGCGGGGAGCTGTTTTTT. This sequence encodes CASRNGLAGGPGGELFF.